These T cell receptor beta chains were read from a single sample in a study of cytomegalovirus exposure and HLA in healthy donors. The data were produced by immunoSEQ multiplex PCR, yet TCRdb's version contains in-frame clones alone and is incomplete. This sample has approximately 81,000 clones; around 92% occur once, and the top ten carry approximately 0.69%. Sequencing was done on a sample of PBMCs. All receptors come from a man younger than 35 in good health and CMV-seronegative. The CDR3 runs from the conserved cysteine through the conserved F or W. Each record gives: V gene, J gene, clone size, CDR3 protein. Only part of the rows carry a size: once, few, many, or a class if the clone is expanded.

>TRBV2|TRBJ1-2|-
CASSTHQGHYGYTF
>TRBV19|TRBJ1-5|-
CASSIGLVSQHF
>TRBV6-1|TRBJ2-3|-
CASSEVISGGGPDTQYF
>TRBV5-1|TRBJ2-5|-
CASSLVGGTSVVTQYF
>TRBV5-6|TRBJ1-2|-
CASSFQLTGYGYTF
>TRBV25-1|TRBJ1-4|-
CASSAGTTEKLFF
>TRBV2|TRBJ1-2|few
CASSEQNYGYTF
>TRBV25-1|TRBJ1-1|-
CASSVGLAGGTEAFF
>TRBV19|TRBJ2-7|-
CASSIRQGNYEQYF
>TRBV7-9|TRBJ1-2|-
CASSSQQGAPNYGYTF
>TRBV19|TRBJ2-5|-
CASSVGSGETQYF
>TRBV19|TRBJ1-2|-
CASSIRDRGAVGGYTF
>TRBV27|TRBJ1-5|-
CASSLFYNQPQHF
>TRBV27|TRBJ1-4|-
CASSPSLARTGGSKLFF
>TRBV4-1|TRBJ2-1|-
CASSPKAAGSSYNEQFF
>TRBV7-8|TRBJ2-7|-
CASSLVSQVHEQYF
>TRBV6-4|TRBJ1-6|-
CASSDQGQINSPLHF
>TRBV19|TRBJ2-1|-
CASSGGTDRTYNEQFF
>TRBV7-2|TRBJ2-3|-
CASSLGLAGGPADTQYF
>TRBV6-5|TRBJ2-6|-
CASSYSGQVGANVLTF
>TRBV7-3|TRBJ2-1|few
CASSQQGGNEQFF
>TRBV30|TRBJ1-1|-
CAWRESGTEAFF
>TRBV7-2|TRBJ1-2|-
CASTPTGHGYTF
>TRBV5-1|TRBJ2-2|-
CASSSGQLVRGTGELFF
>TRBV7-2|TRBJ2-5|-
CASSRTSGGAETQYF
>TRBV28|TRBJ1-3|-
CASSLDISGNTIYF
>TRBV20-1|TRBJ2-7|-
CSASFGSLASF
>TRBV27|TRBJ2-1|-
CASSFSSMNEQFF
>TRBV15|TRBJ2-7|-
CATKGAHYEQYF
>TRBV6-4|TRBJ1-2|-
CASSDSLLHPDTSNYGYTF
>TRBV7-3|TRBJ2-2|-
CASSFSGGDTGELFF
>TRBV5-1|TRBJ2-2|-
CASSSAGTSGRGELFF
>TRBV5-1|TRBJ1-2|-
CASSLGEAYGYTF
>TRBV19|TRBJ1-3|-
CASTLTVTGNTIYF
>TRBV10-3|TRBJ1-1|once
CAIKTGPVNTEAFF
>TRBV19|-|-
CASSTGTGDYEQYF
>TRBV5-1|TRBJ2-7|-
CASSLTLGPYEQYF
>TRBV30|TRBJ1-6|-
CAVGRGYNSPLHF
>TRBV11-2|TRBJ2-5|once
CASSRGGQETQYF
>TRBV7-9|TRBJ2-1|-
CASSSLQGASYNEQFF
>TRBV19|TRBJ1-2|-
CASSLLDRPYGYTF
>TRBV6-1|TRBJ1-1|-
CASNPTVGLNTEAFF
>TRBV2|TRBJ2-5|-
CASSEADRYGTQYF
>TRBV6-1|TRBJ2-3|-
CASSEGLVADTQYF